This TCR beta chain was observed in a study of blood T cell repertoires in COVID-19. About the research overall: Italy, Spain and the United States were the sources of the convalescent and acute COVID-19 samples. Nucleic acid was either cDNA or gDNA, and it came from T cells, B-cell-depleted T cells, or PBMCs.

This clone appeared a single time. The CDR3 extends over 8 amino acids. As handled by the study authors: Quantification of nucleated cells was approximated via reference gene primer amplification. Method: immunoSEQ multiplex PCR; TCRdb's copy keeps in-frame clones and lacks some. V, J and clone size derive from that table, while D and trimming were established from the DNA sequence. Of about 120,000 clones in the sample, roughly 83% were seen once. Sequenced material: peripheral blood. The chain employs TRBV12-1 and TRBJ2-4; the table's D call, TRBD2, has no DNA check behind it. TRBV12-1 is listed as a pseudogene. This TCR was recovered from a man aged 25-45 years with acute or convalescent COVID-19. This chain's CDR3 is CASSFDGF. The CDR3 nucleotides are TGTGCCAGCAGCTTTGACGGCTTC.